These 27 T cell receptor beta chains came from one sample sequenced in a study of T cell repertoires in cytomegalovirus infection. Using its own MiXCR run on the reads, TCRdb lists one record per CDR3 protein. The table has approximately 700,000 distinct CDR3 sequences, roughly a third seen once; the top ten hold roughly 2.9%. The sample comprised PBMCs. These receptors all stem from a human donor in good health (CMV status not recorded). Some clones in this sample may be carry-over from other donors' samples.

Regarding this clonotype: At one end the junction does not follow the germline gene, possibly because of a read error. The chain combines TRBV7-2 with TRBJ1-1, with TRBD1 as a possible D gene (6 bases). The CDR3 covers 15 residues. Germline assignment: CDR1 SGHTA and CDR2 FQGNSA. Written as DNA, the CDR3 is TGTGACAGCAGCCCCCGGACAGTGATTAACACTGAAGCTTTCTTT. Its translation is CDSSPRTVINTEAFF. Together with reference TRBV7-2 and TRBJ1-1, the CDR3 gives the full variable domain: GAGVSQSPSNKVTEKGKDVELRCDPISGHTALYWYRQSLGQGLEFLIYFQGNSAPDKSGLPSDRFSAERTGGSVSTLTIQRTQQEDSAVYLCDSSPRTVINTEAFFGQGTRLTVV.

This chain links TRBV6-1 with TRBJ2-3; D gene uncertain. Germline-derived CDR1 and CDR2 are MNHNS and SASEGT. This CDR3 has 17 amino acids. Trimming shortened V by 1 base and J by 0 bases, and 14 bases separated the two germline ends. CDR3: CASSEEGFQTSTDTQYF. The CDR3 DNA reads as TGTGCCAGCAGTGAAGAAGGTTTCCAGACTAGCACAGATACGCAGTATTTT.

The V and J genes are TRBV10-3 and TRBJ1-5; D is ambiguous. The V and J ends lost 4 bases and 7 bases respectively, with 14 bases between them. The CDR3 length is 14 residues. Germline V lookup: CDR1 ENHRY, CDR2 SYGVKD. The CDR3 loop reads CAISARGDEQPQHF. CDR3 coding DNA: TGTGCCATCAGTGCCCGCGGAGATGAACAGCCCCAGCATTTT.

This clonotype was found many times. The CDR3 region has the DNA TGTGCCAGCAGCTTTTGGAAGGGGTACGAGCAGTACTTC. Amino acid sequence: CASSFWKGYEQYF. The chain is built from TRBV7-2 and TRBJ2-7; tentative D call: TRBD1 (5 bases). V gave up 3 bases and J gave up 4 bases, with 10 bases separating them. Germline V gene data show CDR1 as SGHTA and CDR2 as FQGNSA. This CDR3 has 13 residues. The full variable domain, completed using reference TRBV7-2 and TRBJ2-7, is GAGVSQSPSNKVTEKGKDVELRCDPISGHTALYWYRQSLGQGLEFLIYFQGNSAPDKSGLPSDRFSAERTGGSVSTLTIQRTQQEDSAVYLCASSFWKGYEQYFGPGTRLTVT.

The chain combines TRBV7-2 with TRBJ2-3, with 7 bases fitting TRBD1. This CDR3 comprises 14 residues. V trimming: 5 bases; J trimming: 2 bases; junction bases outside the gene matches: 4. Per germline, CDR1 SGHTA and CDR2 FQGNSA. The CDR3 sequence is CASSIQGNTDTQYF. In DNA, the CDR3 is TGTGCCAGCAGCATACAGGGGAACACAGATACGCAGTATTTT. Full variable domain (missing parts from reference TRBV7-2 and TRBJ2-3): GAGVSQSPSNKVTEKGKDVELRCDPISGHTALYWYRQSLGQGLEFLIYFQGNSAPDKSGLPSDRFSAERTGGSVSTLTIQRTQQEDSAVYLCASSIQGNTDTQYFGPGTRLTVL.

The table lists this clonotype with a few counts. This chain links TRBV28 with TRBJ1-6; D is perhaps TRBD1 (5 bases). The CDR3 is 16 amino acids. Trimming removed 4 bases from V and 14 bases from J, with 24 bases in between. Germline lookup yields CDR1 MDHEN and CDR2 SYDVKM. The CDR3, as DNA: TGTGCCAGCAGTTCAACAGGTGAGACGGGGTACCTCACCCTCCACTTT. This encodes CASSSTGETGYLTLHF.

This clonotype was recorded at least ten times. The chain joins TRBV12-3 or TRBV12-4 to TRBJ2-7; 7 bases agree with TRBD1. The CDR3 spans 13 residues. V dropped 5 bases and J dropped 5; count of bases not matched to a gene: 6. The CDR3 region is CASSLGQTDEQYF. The CDR3 DNA is TGTGCCAGCAGTCTGGGACAGACAGACGAGCAGTACTTC.

This clonotype was recorded once. CDR3 sequence (DNA): TGCGCCAGCAGCTGGGGGACTAGCGGGGCCTCCTACAATGAGCAGTTCTTC. Translating gives CASSWGTSGASYNEQFF. The chain couples TRBV5-1 to TRBJ2-1; TRBD2 matches at 13 bases. CDR1 is SGHRS and CDR2 is YFSETQ in the germline V gene. CDR3 length equals 17 residues. With V trimmed by 3 bases and J by 0 bases, 3 bases remained unmatched.

V is TRBV12-3 or TRBV12-4 and J is TRBJ1-6, with 9 bases matching TRBD1. V lost 8 bases and J lost 9; bases outside the gene matches: 8. This CDR3 is 14 amino acids long. The CDR3 reads CASHTGTGSSPLHF. The CDR3 DNA sequence: TGTGCCAGCCATACCGGGACAGGGAGTTCACCCCTCCACTTT.

V is TRBV11-3 and J is TRBJ2-2; maybe TRBD1 (6 bases). The CDR3 is made up of 15 amino acids. CDR1 is SGHNT and CDR2 is YENEEA in the germline V gene. V was clipped by 5 bases and J by 3 bases, with 13 bases between them. The CDR3 sequence: CASSTRDTDTGELFF. CDR3 sequence (DNA): TGTGCCAGCAGCACCCGGGACACGGACACCGGGGAGCTGTTTTTT.

V gene TRBV6-1 combines with J gene TRBJ1-5, with 11 bases lining up with TRBD1. The germline gives CDR1 MNHNS, CDR2 SASEGT. The ends lost 6 bases at V and 0 bases at J; junction bases unmatched: 4. The CDR3 has 16 residues. CDR3 sequence: CASRDRGLYSNQPQHF. In DNA, the CDR3 is TGTGCCAGCAGGGACAGGGGGCTCTATAGCAATCAGCCCCAGCATTTT.

This clonotype was seen a handful of times. V usage is TRBV18 and J usage is TRBJ1-5; D gene uncertain. CDR3 length: 13 residues. The V gene's germline CDR1 is KGHSH and CDR2 LQKENI. Trimming took off 4 bases at V and 7 bases at J, with 11 bases between the two ends. This chain's CDR3 is CASSQTHKQPQHF. CDR3 sequence (DNA): TGTGCCAGCTCACAGACACACAAACAGCCCCAGCATTTT.

This clonotype was counted a few times. V is TRBV7-6 and J is TRBJ2-3, with unresolved D. V was clipped by 5 bases and J by 11 bases, with 20 bases between them. Germline lookup yields CDR1 SGHVS and CDR2 FNYEAQ. The CDR3 totals 14 residues. CDR3 protein: CASSLGEAGFLQYF. For the CDR3, the DNA is TGTGCCAGCAGCCTTGGAGAGGCCGGGTTCCTGCAGTATTTT. The variable domain in full, completed from reference TRBV7-6 and TRBJ2-3, reads GAGVSQSPRYKVTKRGQDVALRCDPISGHVSLYWYRQALGQGPEFLTYFNYEAQQDKSGLPNDRFSAERPEGSISTLTIQRTEQRDSAMYRCASSLGEAGFLQYFGPGTRLTVL.

The chain employs TRBV29-1 and TRBJ2-1; D is uncertain. This CDR3 spans 14 amino acids. From germline, CDR1 is SQVTM and CDR2 ANQGSEA. V lost 4 bases and J lost 2, with 12 bases in between. In DNA, the CDR3 is TGCAGCGTTGTTACCGGTGGCACCTACAATGAGCAGTTCTTC. Amino acid sequence: CSVVTGGTYNEQFF.

This rearrangement joins TRBV12-3 or TRBV12-4 to TRBJ2-5; D perhaps matches TRBD2 (6 bases). The V end was cut by 3 bases, the J end by 5 bases, with 19 bases between. The CDR3 is 16 amino acids. CDR3 residues: CASSFSGPLRGETQYF. In nucleotides, the CDR3 is TGTGCCAGCAGTTTTAGTGGCCCTTTACGGGGGGAGACCCAGTACTTC.

The chain employs TRBV28 and TRBJ2-1; D uncertain. Germline-derived CDR1 and CDR2 are MDHEN and SYDVKM. V was trimmed by 6 bases and J by 0 bases, leaving 12 bases between them. The CDR3 runs to 15 residues. The CDR3 is CASRATRSSYNEQFF. The CDR3 DNA reads TGTGCCAGCAGAGCCACACGGAGCTCCTACAATGAGCAGTTCTTC.

The chain employs TRBV7-8 and TRBJ2-7; D may be TRBD2 (6 bases). Trimming cost V 5 bases and J 2 bases, with 19 bases left between them. The CDR3 length is 16 residues. Germline V gene sequence: CDR1 SGHVS, CDR2 FQNEAQ. Here the CDR3 reads CASSAASGLLTYEQYF. DNA of the CDR3: TGTGCCAGCAGCGCAGCCTCGGGACTCCTTACCTACGAGCAGTACTTC.

This clonotype was seen at least ten times. The rearrangement joins TRBV6-2 or TRBV6-3 to TRBJ2-7, with D perhaps TRBD1 (5 bases). The CDR3 has 12 residues. The germline V and J ends were trimmed by 5 bases and 2 bases, with 7 bases remaining between them. The germline gives CDR1 MNHEY, CDR2 SVGEGT. CDR3: CASSQGTYEQYF. DNA for the CDR3: TGTGCCAGCAGTCAGGGAACCTACGAGCAGTACTTC.

This clonotype was observed a handful of times. This chain joins TRBV20-1 and TRBJ2-3; 7 nucleotides agree with TRBD1. Germline V lookup: CDR1 DFQATT, CDR2 SNEGSKA (reference sequence). With 6 bases clipped from V and 4 bases from J, the junction kept 10 bases outside the gene matches. CDR3 length equals 14 residues. The CDR3 spells CSAQRQGSADTQYF. As DNA, the CDR3 is TGCAGTGCACAACGACAGGGTAGTGCAGATACGCAGTATTTT.

The rearrangement uses TRBV18 and TRBJ1-5, with a tentative D call TRBD1 (6 bases). CDR1 is KGHSH and CDR2 is LQKENI in the germline V gene. Trimming shortened V by 2 bases and J by 5 bases, and 7 bases separated the two germline ends. The CDR3 sequence is 13 residues long. The CDR3 sequence: CASSPTGYQPQHF. The CDR3 DNA follows: TGTGCCAGCTCACCAACAGGGTATCAGCCCCAGCATTTT.

The chain has TRBV5-6 and TRBJ2-7; 11 bases match TRBD2. V shed 3 bases and J 0 bases; nucleotides not matched to a gene: 14. CDR1 SGHDT and CDR2 YYEEEE come from the germline V gene. CDR3 length: 19 residues. DNA for the CDR3: TGTGCCAGCAGCTCGGCGGTCGGGTCTAGCGGGGGGTCCTCCTACGAGCAGTACTTC. Its translation: CASSSAVGSSGGSSYEQYF. Combining the CDR3 with reference TRBV5-6 and TRBJ2-7 gives the whole variable domain DAGVTQSPTHLIKTRGQQVTLRCSPKSGHDTVSWYQQALGQGPQFIFQYYEEEERQRGNFPDRFSGHQFPNYSSELNVNALLLGDSALYLCASSSAVGSSGGSSYEQYFGPGTRLTVT.

In nucleotides, the CDR3 is TGTGCCAGCAGTTACTTGAGCTCCTATAATTCACCCCTCCACTTT. Amino acid sequence: CASSYLSSYNSPLHF. The V and J genes are TRBV6-6 and TRBJ1-6, with unresolved D. CDR3 length equals 15 residues. CDR1 and CDR2 from the germline V gene are MNHNY and SVGAGI (reference sequence). V lost 1 base and J 0 bases, leaving 4 bases between the germline ends.

The chain has TRBV25-1 and TRBJ2-2, with 12 bases lining up with TRBD1. J gave up 4 bases and V 4 bases, and 4 bases lay outside the gene matches. Per germline, CDR1 MGHDK and CDR2 SYGVNS. This CDR3 contains 16 residues. CDR3 DNA sequence: TGTGCCAGCAGTGGGGGACAGGGGGCTGTCACCGGGGAGCTGTTTTTT. This encodes CASSGGQGAVTGELFF.

In this sample, this clonotype turned up a few times. The V and J genes are TRBV28 and TRBJ1-2; D possibly corresponds to TRBD1 (5 bases). Germline V gene sequence: CDR1 MDHEN, CDR2 SYDVKM. The V end lost 7 bases, the J end lost 0 bases, and 15 bases lay between the germline ends. This CDR3 spans 15 amino acids. The chain's CDR3 is CASTTGTLANYGYTF. The CDR3 DNA sequence: TGTGCCAGCACCACGGGGACTCTAGCTAACTATGGCTACACCTTC.

The rearrangement joins TRBV19 to TRBJ2-7, with 7 bases lining up with TRBD1. In germline, CDR1 is LNHDA, CDR2 SQIVND (reference sequence). V gave up 4 bases and J gave up 1 base; unmatched junction bases: 7. The CDR3 spans 15 residues. The DNA for the CDR3 is TGTGCCAGTAGTACCCGGGGACAGAAATCCTACGAGCAGTACTTC. It translates to CASSTRGQKSYEQYF.

Of note for this clonotype: Mismatch with germline at one junction end may stem from a read error. V usage is TRBV28 and J usage is TRBJ2-7; no clear D gene. Germline loops: CDR1 MDHEN, CDR2 SYDVKM. The CDR3 has 12 residues. The CDR3 sequence is CASSLGSYEHYF. CDR3 nucleotide sequence: TGTGCCAGCAGTTTAGGCAGTTACGAGCATTACTTC.

The V call is TRBV28, the J call TRBJ2-7; tentative D call: TRBD1 (6 bases). The V end lost 6 bases, the J end lost 0 bases, and 12 bases lay between the germline ends. CDR1 is MDHEN, CDR2 SYDVKM, per germline. This CDR3 has 14 amino acids. The CDR3 nucleotides are TGTGCCAGCAGGTTCAGGGGTACCTCCTACGAGCAGTACTTC. It translates to CASRFRGTSYEQYF.